A single T cell receptor (beta chain) is shown here with its context. The data belong to a study of patients and donors after allogeneic stem cell transplantation. TCRdb reprocessed the RT-PCR reads via MiXCR and lists one record per CDR3 protein. Here the sample spans a few hundred thousand distinct CDR3 sequences, around an eighth being singletons. V shed 4 bases and J 4 bases; nucleotides not matched to a gene: 8. Per the germline V gene, CDR1 is SQVTM and CDR2 is ANQGSEA. The CDR3 has 15 amino acids. This TCR was recovered from a human donor who was either an allogeneic HSCT recipient or a stem cell or donor lymphocyte infusion donor (not recorded which). It is not recorded whose cells these are; they may come from a transplant donor. Specimen: blood, either unsorted or a sorted T cell fraction (not recorded which). The J gene is TRBJ2-2, the V gene TRBV29-1; 8 bases agree with TRBD1. CDR3 in DNA: TGCAGCGTTGGGTACAGGGGGATAGGCACCGGGGAGCTGTTTTTT. Protein sequence: CSVGYRGIGTGELFF.